This TCR beta chain was documented in a study of shared clonotypes between healthy human individuals. It was CD45RO-negative cells, positively selected for CCR7, that made up naive CD8 cells, with terminally differentiated effector memory CD45RA+ cells excluded. CDR1 and CDR2 (germline): LGHNA, YSLEER. J gave up 5 bases and V 3 bases, and 5 bases lay outside the gene matches. The length of the CDR3 is 14 residues. Some clones are missing from TCRdb's copy, which holds only in-frame ones; the method was immunoSEQ multiplex PCR. The table has some 2,100,000 clones, about 92% seen once; the top ten hold about 1.8%.

The sample was naive CD8+ T cells from PBMCs. The chain uses TRBV4-3 and TRBJ1-2, with 8 bases that match TRBD1. The receptor comes from a man aged 18 to 35 in good health. Some clones in this sample may be carry-over from other donors' samples. CDR3 DNA sequence: TGCGCCAGCAGCCAGGGACAGGCAGGGTATGGCTACACCTTC. Residues: CASSQGQAGYGYTF.